The 10 T cell receptor beta chains below all came from one sample that was sequenced in a study of vaccination and CD4 T cells after COVID-19. Treatment indicated: roughly 10-day PBMC culture with coronavirus spike peptide pools or control peptides (ViraFEST assay). Which antigens these TCRs recognize remains unknown. The Oncomine TCR Beta short-read assay sequenced DNA from cultured CD4+ T cells. MiXCR, run by TCRdb on the PCR reads, gives a single entry per CDR3 protein. Of 12,000 or so distinct CDR3 sequences listed, about two thirds were seen once; the top ten hold more than 13%. The sequenced sample was CD4+ T cells from blood, cultured in vitro. These receptors were obtained from a human donor who had recovered from COVID-19.

A few counts support this clonotype. The chain carries TRBV4-3 and TRBJ2-5, with D possibly being TRBD2 (5 bases). Germline V gene lookup returns CDR1 LGHNA and CDR2 YSLEER. V was trimmed by 1 base and J by 5 bases, leaving 17 bases between them. The CDR3 has 16 amino acids. In nucleotides, the CDR3 is TGCGCCAGCAGCCAAGGTCTAGGGAGTTTGTGGGAGACCCAGTACTTC. This sequence encodes CASSQGLGSLWETQYF.

The V call is TRBV12-3 or TRBV12-4, the J call TRBJ2-1; no reliable D call. Trimming left V 5 bases short and J 6 bases short, with 14 bases between. This CDR3 is 14 amino acids long. The CDR3 DNA reads TGTGCCAGCAGTCTCTTAGCAACGCTCAATGAGCAGTTCTTC. This encodes CASSLLATLNEQFF.

The chain couples TRBV7-9 to TRBJ2-1; 7 bases agree with TRBD1. Trimming at V came to 3 bases and at J to 8 bases, leaving 25 bases not matched to a gene. CDR3 length: 20 amino acids. Per germline, CDR1 SEHNR and CDR2 FQNEAQ (reference sequence). The CDR3 reads CASSFPSHPPQGISPYEQFF. The DNA of the CDR3 is TGTGCCAGCAGCTTTCCTTCCCACCCCCCACAGGGGATTAGCCCCTATGAGCAGTTCTTC.

The rearrangement joins TRBV30 to TRBJ1-6, with a weak D call TRBD1 (5 bases). This CDR3 contains 15 residues. Germline values: CDR1 GTSNPN, CDR2 SVGIG (reference sequence). V was trimmed by 4 bases and J by 7 bases, leaving 17 bases between them. The CDR3 region is CAWTPWAGRNSPLHF. CDR3 nucleotides: TGTGCCTGGACCCCCTGGGCAGGGAGGAATTCACCCCTCCACTTT.

This chain connects TRBV20-1 to TRBJ2-7; 10 bases line up with TRBD2. The CDR3 contains 15 residues. Germline CDR1 DFQATT, CDR2 SNEGSKA (reference sequence). V was clipped by 2 bases and J by 2 bases; unmatched bases: 6. The CDR3 sequence is CSARRSSGSPYEQYF. CDR3 coding DNA: TGCAGTGCTAGAAGGTCTAGCGGGAGCCCCTACGAGCAGTACTTC.

As to this clonotype: Compared with germline, one end of the junction differs, possibly owing to a read error. The chain's CDR3 is CVSTLGGPYEQYF. Here the CDR3 DNA reads TGTGTCAGCACCTTGGGGGGCCCCTACGAGCAGTACTTC. The chain combines TRBV7-2 with TRBJ2-7, with D possibly called TRBD1 or TRBD2 (6 bases each). This CDR3 comprises 13 residues. Germline V gene data show CDR1 as SGHTA and CDR2 as FQGNSA.

This chain joins TRBV6-1 and TRBJ2-5; a weak D match, TRBD1 (5 bases). From germline, CDR1 is MNHNS and CDR2 SASEGT. The V gene lost 4 bases and the J gene lost 5 bases, with 17 bases spanning the gap. There are 15 residues in the CDR3. The CDR3 loop is CASSGAHQGVETQYF. The CDR3 nucleotides are TGTGCCAGCAGTGGGGCGCACCAGGGTGTGGAGACCCAGTACTTC.

The chain uses TRBV11-3 and TRBJ2-5, with 8 bases lining up with TRBD2. J was trimmed by 5 bases and V by 3 bases; bases with no gene match: 5. The germline V gene has CDR1 SGHNT and CDR2 YENEEA. The CDR3 has 14 residues. The CDR3 protein is CASSLSGSWETQYF. Written as DNA, the CDR3 is TGTGCCAGCAGCTTGAGCGGGAGTTGGGAGACCCAGTACTTC.

The chain is built from TRBV7-3 and TRBJ2-2; D ambiguous. Germline V gene sequence: CDR1 SGHTA, CDR2 FQGTGA. The ends were cut back, 2 bases at V and 4 bases at J, with 5 bases in the middle. The CDR3 spans 13 residues. The CDR3 region has the DNA TGTGCCAGCAGCTTAGGCAGCACCGGGGAGCTGTTTTTT. Its translation: CASSLGSTGELFF. The full variable domain, in which reference TRBV7-3 and TRBJ2-2 provide the parts outside the CDR3, is GAGVSQTPSNKVTEKGKYVELRCDPISGHTALYWYRQSLGQGPEFLIYFQGTGAADDSGLPNDRFFAVRPEGSVSTLKIQRTERGDSAVYLCASSLGSTGELFFGEGSRLTVL.

The chain recombines TRBV2 with TRBJ1-2, with 10 bases fitting TRBD1. The V and J ends lost 6 bases and 4 bases, in that order; junction bases with no gene match: 8. The CDR3 runs to 15 residues. Germline-derived CDR1 and CDR2 are SNHLY and FYNNEI. The CDR3 nucleotides are TGTGCCAGCAGAAGATCGGGACAGGGGACCTATGGCTACACCTTC. Its protein product is CASRRSGQGTYGYTF. Full variable domain (remainder filled in from reference TRBV2 and TRBJ1-2): EPEVTQTPSHQVTQMGQEVILRCVPISNHLYFYWYRQILGQKVEFLVSFYNNEISEKSEIFDDQFSVERPDGSNFTLKIRSTKLEDSAMYFCASRRSGQGTYGYTFGSGTRLTVV.